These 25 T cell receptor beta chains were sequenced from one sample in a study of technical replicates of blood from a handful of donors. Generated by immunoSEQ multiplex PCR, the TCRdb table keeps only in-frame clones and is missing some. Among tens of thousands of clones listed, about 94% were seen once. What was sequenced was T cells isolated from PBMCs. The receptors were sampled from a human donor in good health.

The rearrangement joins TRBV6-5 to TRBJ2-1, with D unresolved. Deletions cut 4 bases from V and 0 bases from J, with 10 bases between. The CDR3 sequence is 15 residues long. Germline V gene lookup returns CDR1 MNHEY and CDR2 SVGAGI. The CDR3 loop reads CASSSLKSSYNEQFF. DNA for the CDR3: TGTGCCAGCAGTTCTCTTAAGAGCTCCTACAATGAGCAGTTCTTC.

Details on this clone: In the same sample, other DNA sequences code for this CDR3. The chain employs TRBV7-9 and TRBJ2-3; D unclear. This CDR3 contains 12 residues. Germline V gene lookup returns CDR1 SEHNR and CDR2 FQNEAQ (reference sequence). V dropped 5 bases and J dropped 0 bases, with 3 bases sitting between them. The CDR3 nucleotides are TGTGCCAGCAGCCCTAGCACAGATACGCAGTATTTT. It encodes CASSPSTDTQYF. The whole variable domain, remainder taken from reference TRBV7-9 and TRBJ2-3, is DTGVSQNPRHKITKRGQNVTFRCDPISEHNRLYWYRQTLGQGPEFLTYFQNEAQLEKSRLLSDRFSAERPKGSFSTLEIQRTEQGDSAMYLCASSPSTDTQYFGPGTRLTVL.

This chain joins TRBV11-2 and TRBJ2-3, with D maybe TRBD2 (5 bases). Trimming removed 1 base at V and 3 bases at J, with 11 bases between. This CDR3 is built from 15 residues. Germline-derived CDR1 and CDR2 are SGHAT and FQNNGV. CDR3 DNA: TGTGCCAGCAGCTTAGGAGGGCTCAAGACAGATACGCAGTATTTT. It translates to CASSLGGLKTDTQYF.

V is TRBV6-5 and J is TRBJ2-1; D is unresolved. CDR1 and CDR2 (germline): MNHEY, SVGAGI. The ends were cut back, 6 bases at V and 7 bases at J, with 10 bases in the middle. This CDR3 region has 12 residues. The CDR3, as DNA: TGTGCCAGCAGACACATCGGGAATGAGCAGTTCTTC. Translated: CASRHIGNEQFF.

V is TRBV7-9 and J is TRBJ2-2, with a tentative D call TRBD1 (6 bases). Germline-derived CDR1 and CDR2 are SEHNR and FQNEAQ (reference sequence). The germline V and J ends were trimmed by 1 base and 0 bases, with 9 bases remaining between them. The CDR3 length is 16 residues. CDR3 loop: CASSLVPGANTGELFF. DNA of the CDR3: TGTGCCAGCAGCTTAGTTCCAGGGGCGAACACCGGGGAGCTGTTTTTT.

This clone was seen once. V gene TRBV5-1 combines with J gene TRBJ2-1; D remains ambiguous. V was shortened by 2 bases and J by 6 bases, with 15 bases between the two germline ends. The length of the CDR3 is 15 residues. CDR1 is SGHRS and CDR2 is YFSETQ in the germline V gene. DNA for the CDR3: TGCGCCAGCAGCTTATTTGGAGACGCTTCCAATGAGCAGTTCTTC. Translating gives CASSLFGDASNEQFF.

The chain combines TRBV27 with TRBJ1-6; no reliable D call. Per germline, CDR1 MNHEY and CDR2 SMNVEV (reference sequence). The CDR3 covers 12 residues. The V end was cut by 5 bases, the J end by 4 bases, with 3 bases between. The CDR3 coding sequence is TGTGCCAGCAGTCCGTATAATTCACCCCTCCACTTT. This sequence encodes CASSPYNSPLHF.

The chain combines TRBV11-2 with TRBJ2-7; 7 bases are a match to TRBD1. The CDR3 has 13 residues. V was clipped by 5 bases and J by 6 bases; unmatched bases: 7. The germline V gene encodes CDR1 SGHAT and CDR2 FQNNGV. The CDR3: CASSGYRGPEQYF. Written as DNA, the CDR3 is TGTGCCAGCAGCGGGTACAGGGGACCCGAGCAGTACTTC.

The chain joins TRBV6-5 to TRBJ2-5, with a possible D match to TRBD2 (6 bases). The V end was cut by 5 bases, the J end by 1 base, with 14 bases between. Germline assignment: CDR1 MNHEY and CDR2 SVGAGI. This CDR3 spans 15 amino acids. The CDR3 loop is CASSTKKGLQETQYF. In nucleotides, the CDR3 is TGTGCCAGCAGTACAAAGAAGGGACTCCAAGAGACCCAGTACTTC.

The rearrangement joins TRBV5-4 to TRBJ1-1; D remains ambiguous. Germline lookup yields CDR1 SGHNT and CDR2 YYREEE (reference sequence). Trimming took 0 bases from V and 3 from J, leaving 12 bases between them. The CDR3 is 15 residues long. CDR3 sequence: CASSLVASKYTEAFF. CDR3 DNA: TGTGCCAGCAGCTTGGTTGCGTCCAAATACACTGAAGCTTTCTTT.

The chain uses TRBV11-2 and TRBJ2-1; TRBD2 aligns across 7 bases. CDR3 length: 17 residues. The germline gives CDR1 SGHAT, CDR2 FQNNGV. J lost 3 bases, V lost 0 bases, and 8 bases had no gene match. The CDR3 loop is CASSLEGRALFYNEQFF. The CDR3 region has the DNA TGTGCCAGCAGCTTAGAGGGGAGGGCTCTCTTCTACAATGAGCAGTTCTTC.

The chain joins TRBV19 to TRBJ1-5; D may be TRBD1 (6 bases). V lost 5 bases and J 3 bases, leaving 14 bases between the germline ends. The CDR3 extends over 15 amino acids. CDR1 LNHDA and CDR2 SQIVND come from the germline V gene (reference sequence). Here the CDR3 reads CASSYGGGANQPQHF. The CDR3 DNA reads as TGTGCCAGTAGTTACGGCGGGGGGGCCAATCAGCCCCAGCATTTT.

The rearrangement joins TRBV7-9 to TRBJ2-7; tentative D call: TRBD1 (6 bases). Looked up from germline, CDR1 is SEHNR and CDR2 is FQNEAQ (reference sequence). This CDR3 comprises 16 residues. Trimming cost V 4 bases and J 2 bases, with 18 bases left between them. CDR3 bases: TGTGCCAGCAGCTCGAACTCCGGGACACCGACCTACGAGCAGTACTTC. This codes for CASSSNSGTPTYEQYF.

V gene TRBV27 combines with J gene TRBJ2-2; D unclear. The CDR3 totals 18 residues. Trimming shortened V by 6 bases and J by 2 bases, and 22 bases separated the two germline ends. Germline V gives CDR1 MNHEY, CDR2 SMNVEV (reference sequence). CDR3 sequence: CASRRKPLESVNTGELFF. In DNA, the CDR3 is TGTGCCAGCAGACGCAAACCCTTAGAATCCGTAAACACCGGGGAGCTGTTTTTT.

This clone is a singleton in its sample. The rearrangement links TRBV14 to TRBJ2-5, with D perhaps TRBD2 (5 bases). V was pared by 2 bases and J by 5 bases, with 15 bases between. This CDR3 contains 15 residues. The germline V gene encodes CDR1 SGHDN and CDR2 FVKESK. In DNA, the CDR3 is TGTGCCAGCAGCCAAACTTCAGGAGGCGGTGAGACCCAGTACTTC. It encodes CASSQTSGGGETQYF. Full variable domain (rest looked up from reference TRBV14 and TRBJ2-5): EAGVTQFPSHSVIEKGQTVTLRCDPISGHDNLYWYRRVMGKEIKFLLHFVKESKQDESGMPNNRFLAERTGGTYSTLKVQPAELEDSGVYFCASSQTSGGGETQYFGPGTRLLVL.

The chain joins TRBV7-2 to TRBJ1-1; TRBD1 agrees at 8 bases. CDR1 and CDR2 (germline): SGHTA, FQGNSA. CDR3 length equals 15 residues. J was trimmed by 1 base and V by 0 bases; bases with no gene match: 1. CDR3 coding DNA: TGTGCCAGCAGCTTAGCGGGGACAGGGAACACTGAAGCTTTCTTT. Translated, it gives CASSLAGTGNTEAFF.

The CDR3 is CASRTGPTEAFF. DNA for the CDR3: TGTGCCAGCAGGACAGGGCCCACTGAAGCTTTCTTT. This chain connects TRBV2 to TRBJ1-1; TRBD1 agrees at 7 bases. V was clipped by 6 bases and J by 4 bases; unmatched bases: 2. The CDR3 contains 12 residues. The germline CDR1 and CDR2 sequences are SNHLY and FYNNEI.

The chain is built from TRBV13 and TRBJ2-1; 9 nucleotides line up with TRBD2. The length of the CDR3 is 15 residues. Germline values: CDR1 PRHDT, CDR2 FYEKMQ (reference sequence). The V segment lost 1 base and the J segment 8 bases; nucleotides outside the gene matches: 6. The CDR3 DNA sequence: TGTGCCAGCAGCTTAGCCCAGCGGGGGGTCTATGAGCAGTTCTTC. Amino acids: CASSLAQRGVYEQFF.

The CDR3 region has the DNA TGTGCCAGCAGCCAAGATGTAGGCCTAGCGGGGGCACCCTACGAGCAGTACTTC. Translated, it gives CASSQDVGLAGAPYEQYF. The chain links TRBV14 to TRBJ2-7, with 10 positions matching TRBD2. Looked up from germline, CDR1 is SGHDN and CDR2 is FVKESK. CDR3 length: 18 amino acids. With 0 bases clipped from V and 2 bases from J, the junction kept 10 bases outside the gene matches.

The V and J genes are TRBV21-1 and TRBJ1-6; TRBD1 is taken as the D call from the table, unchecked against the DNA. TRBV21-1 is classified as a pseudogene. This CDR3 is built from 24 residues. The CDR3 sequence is CASTTNQANPQGVRQPQNNSPLHF. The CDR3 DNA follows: TGTGCCAGCACCACAAACCAAGCAAACCCCCAGGGTGTCCGACAGCCGCAAAATAATTCACCCCTCCACTTT.

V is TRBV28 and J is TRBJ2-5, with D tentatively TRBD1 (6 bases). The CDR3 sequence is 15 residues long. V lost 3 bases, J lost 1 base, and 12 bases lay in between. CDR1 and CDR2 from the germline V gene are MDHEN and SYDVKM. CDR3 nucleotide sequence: TGTGCCAGCAGTTTTGGGCCGGACAGCCAAGAGACCCAGTACTTC. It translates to CASSFGPDSQETQYF.

The CDR3 spells CASSATGDQPQHF. Here the CDR3 DNA reads TGTGCCAGCAGCGCAACAGGGGACCAGCCCCAGCATTTT. V is TRBV9 and J is TRBJ1-5; 7 nucleotides match TRBD1. The CDR3 length is 13 residues. V dropped 3 bases and J dropped 7; count of bases not matched to a gene: 4. Germline loops: CDR1 SGDLS, CDR2 YYNGEE.

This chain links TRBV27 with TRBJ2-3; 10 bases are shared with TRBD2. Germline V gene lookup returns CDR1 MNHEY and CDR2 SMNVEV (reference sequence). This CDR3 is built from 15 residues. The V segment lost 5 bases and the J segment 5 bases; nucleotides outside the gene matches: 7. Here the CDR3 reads CASSTSGGAGDTQYF. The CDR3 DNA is TGTGCCAGCAGTACGAGCGGGGGGGCAGGAGATACGCAGTATTTT.

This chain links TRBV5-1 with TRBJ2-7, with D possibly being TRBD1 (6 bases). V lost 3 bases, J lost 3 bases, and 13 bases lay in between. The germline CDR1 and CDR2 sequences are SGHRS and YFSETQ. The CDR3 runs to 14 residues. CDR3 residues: CASSSEEQGYEQYF. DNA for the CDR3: TGCGCCAGCAGCTCAGAGGAACAGGGCTACGAGCAGTACTTC.

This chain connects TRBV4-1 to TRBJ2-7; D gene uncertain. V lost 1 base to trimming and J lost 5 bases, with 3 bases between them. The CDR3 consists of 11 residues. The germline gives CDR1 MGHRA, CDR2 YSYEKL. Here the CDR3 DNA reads TGCGCCAGCAGCCAAGGTAACGAGCAGTACTTC. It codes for CASSQGNEQYF.